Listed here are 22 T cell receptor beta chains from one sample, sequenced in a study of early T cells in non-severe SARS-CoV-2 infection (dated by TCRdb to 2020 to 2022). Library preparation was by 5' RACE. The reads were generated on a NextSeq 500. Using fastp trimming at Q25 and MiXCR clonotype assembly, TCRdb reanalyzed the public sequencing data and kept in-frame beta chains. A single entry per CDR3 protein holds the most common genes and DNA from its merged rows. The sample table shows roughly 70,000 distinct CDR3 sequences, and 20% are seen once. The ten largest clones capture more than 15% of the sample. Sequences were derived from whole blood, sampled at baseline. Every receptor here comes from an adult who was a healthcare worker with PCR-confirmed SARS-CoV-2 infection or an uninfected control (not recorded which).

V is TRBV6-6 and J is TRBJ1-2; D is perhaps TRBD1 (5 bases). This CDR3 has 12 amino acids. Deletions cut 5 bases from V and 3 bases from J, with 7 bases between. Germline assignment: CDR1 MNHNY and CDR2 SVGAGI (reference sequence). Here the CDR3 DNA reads TGTGCCAGCAGTCAGGGCGACTATGGCTACACCTTC. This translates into CASSQGDYGYTF.

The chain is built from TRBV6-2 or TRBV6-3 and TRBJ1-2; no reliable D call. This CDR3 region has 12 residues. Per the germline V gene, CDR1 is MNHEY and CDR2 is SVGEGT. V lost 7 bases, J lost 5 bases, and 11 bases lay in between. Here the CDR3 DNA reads TGTGCCAGCACTTCACTCTCTTATGGCTACACCTTC. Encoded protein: CASTSLSYGYTF.

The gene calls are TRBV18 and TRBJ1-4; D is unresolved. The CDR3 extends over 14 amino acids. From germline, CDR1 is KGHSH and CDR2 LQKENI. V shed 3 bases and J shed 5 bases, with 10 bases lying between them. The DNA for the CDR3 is TGTGCCAGCTCACCTACGGCCGAGAATGAAAAACTGTTTTTT. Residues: CASSPTAENEKLFF.

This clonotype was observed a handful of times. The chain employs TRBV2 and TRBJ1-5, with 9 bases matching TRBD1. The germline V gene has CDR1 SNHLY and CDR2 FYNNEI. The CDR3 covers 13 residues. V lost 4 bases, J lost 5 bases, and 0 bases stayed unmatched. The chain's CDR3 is CASSGTGDQPQHF. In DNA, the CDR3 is TGTGCCAGCAGTGGGACAGGGGATCAGCCCCAGCATTTT.

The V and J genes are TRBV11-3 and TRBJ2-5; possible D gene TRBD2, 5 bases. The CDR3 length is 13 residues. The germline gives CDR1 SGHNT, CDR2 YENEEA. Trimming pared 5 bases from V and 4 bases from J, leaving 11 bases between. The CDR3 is CASSTGRGETQYF. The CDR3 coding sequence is TGTGCCAGCAGCACGGGCCGGGGAGAGACCCAGTACTTC.

CDR3 sequence reads: CASSVGPGGNEQFF. The CDR3 DNA is TGTGCCAGCAGCGTAGGCCCTGGGGGAAATGAGCAGTTCTTC. The chain recombines TRBV9 with TRBJ2-1, with D possibly being TRBD1 or TRBD2 (5 bases each). V lost 0 bases and J 7 bases, leaving 11 bases between the germline ends. Germline CDR1 and CDR2: SGDLS and YYNGEE. The CDR3 has 14 amino acids.

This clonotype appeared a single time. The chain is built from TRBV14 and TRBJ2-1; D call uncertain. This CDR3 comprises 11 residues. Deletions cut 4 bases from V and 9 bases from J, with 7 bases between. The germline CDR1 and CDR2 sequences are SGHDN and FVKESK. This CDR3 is CASSRWSEQFF. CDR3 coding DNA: TGTGCCAGCAGCCGATGGAGTGAGCAGTTCTTC.

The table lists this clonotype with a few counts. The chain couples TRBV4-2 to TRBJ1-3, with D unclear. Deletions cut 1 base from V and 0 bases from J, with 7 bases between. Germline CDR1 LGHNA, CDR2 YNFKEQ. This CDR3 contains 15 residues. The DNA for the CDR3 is TGTGCCAGCAGCCAAGTGACCAGCTCTGGAAACACCATATATTTT. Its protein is CASSQVTSSGNTIYF.

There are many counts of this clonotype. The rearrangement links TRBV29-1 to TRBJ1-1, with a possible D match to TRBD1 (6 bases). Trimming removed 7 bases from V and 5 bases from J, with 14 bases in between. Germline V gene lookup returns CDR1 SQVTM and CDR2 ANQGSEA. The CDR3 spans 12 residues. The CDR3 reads CSAEGGGTEAFF. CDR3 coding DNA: TGCAGCGCAGAAGGGGGGGGAACTGAAGCTTTCTTT.

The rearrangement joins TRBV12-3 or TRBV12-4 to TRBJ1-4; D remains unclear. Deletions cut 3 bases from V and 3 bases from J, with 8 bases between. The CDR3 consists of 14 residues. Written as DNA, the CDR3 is TGTGCCAGCAGTTTTGGCAGCTCTAATGAAAAACTGTTTTTT. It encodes CASSFGSSNEKLFF.

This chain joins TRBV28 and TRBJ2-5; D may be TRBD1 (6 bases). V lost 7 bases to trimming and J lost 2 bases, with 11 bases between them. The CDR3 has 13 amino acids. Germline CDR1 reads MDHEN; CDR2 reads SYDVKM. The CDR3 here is CASIGGGQETQYF. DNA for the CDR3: TGTGCCAGCATTGGGGGCGGGCAAGAGACCCAGTACTTC. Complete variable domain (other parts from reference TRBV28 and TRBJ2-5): DVKVTQSSRYLVKRTGEKVFLECVQDMDHENMFWYRQDPGLGLRLIYFSYDVKMKEKGDIPEGYSVSREKKERFSLILESASTNQTSMYLCASIGGGQETQYFGPGTRLLVL.

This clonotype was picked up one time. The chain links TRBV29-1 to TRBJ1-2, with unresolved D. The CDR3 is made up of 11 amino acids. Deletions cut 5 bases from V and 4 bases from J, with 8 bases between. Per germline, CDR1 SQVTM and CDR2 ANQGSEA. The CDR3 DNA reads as TGCAGCGTTATCTCAAGCTATGGCTACACCTTC. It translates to CSVISSYGYTF.

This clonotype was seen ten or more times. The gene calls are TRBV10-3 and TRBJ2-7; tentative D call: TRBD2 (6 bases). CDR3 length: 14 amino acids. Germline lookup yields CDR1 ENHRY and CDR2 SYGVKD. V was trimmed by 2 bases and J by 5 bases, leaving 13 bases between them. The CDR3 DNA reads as TGTGCCATCAGTGAGAGTACAGGAGGGCACGAGCAGTACTTC. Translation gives CAISESTGGHEQYF.

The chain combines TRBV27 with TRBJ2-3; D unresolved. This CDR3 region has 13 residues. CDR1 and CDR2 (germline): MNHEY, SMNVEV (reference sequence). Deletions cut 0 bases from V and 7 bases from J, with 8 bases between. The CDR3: CASSLSTPYTQYF. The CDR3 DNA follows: TGTGCCAGCAGTTTATCGACCCCCTATACGCAGTATTTT.

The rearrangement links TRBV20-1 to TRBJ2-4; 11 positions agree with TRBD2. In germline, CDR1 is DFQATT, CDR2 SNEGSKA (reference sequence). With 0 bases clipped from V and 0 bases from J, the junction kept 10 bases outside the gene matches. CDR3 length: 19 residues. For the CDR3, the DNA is TGCAGTGCTAGAGATCCGGTACTAGCGGGGGCCCTAGCCAAAAACATTCAGTACTTC. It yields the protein CSARDPVLAGALAKNIQYF.

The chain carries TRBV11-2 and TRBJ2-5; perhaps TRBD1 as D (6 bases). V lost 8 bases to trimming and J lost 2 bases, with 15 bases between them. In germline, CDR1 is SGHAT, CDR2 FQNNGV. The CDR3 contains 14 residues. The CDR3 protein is CASSQMQGQETQYF. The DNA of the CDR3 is TGTGCCAGCTCCCAGATGCAGGGGCAAGAGACCCAGTACTTC.

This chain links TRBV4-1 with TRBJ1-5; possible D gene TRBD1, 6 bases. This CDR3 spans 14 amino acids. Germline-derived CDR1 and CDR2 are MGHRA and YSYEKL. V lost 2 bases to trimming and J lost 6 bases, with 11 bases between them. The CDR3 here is CASSQTGLSQPQHF. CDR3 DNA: TGCGCCAGCAGCCAAACAGGGTTAAGTCAGCCCCAGCATTTT.

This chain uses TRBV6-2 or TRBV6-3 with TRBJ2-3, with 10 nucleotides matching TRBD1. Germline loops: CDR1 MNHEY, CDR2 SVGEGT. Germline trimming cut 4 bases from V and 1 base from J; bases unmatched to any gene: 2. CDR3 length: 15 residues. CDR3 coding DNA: TGTGCCAGCAGTTTCGGGACAGGGGGCACAGATACGCAGTATTTT. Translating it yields CASSFGTGGTDTQYF.

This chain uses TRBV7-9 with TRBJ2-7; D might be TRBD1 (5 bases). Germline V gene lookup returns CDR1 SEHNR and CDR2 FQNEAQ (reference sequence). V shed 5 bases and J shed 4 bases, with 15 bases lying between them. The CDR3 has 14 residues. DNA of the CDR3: TGTGCCAGCAGCCGATCCGGCCAGGGTTACGAGCAGTACTTC. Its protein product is CASSRSGQGYEQYF. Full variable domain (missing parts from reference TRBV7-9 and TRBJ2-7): DTGVSQNPRHKITKRGQNVTFRCDPISEHNRLYWYRQTLGQGPEFLTYFQNEAQLEKSRLLSDRFSAERPKGSFSTLEIQRTEQGDSAMYLCASSRSGQGYEQYFGPGTRLTVT.

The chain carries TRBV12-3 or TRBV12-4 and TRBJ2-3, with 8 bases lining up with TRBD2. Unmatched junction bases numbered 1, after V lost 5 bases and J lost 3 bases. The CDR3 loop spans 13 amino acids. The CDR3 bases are TGTGCCAGCAGTGGCGGGGGGACAGATACGCAGTATTTT. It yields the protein CASSGGGTDTQYF.

This CDR3 is CSASGGVNEQFF. The CDR3 DNA is TGCAGTGCTAGCGGGGGGGTGAATGAGCAGTTCTTC. The rearrangement uses TRBV20-1 and TRBJ2-1, with 8 bases lining up with TRBD2. The ends lost 3 bases at V and 7 bases at J; junction bases unmatched: 2. The CDR3 has 12 residues. Germline assignment: CDR1 DFQATT and CDR2 SNEGSKA (reference sequence).

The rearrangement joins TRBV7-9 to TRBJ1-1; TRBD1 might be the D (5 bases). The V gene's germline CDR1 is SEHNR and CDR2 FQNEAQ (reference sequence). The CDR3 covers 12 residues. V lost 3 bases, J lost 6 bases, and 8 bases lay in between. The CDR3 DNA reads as TGTGCCAGCAGCTTCTCAGGGTCTGAAGCTTTCTTT. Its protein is CASSFSGSEAFF.